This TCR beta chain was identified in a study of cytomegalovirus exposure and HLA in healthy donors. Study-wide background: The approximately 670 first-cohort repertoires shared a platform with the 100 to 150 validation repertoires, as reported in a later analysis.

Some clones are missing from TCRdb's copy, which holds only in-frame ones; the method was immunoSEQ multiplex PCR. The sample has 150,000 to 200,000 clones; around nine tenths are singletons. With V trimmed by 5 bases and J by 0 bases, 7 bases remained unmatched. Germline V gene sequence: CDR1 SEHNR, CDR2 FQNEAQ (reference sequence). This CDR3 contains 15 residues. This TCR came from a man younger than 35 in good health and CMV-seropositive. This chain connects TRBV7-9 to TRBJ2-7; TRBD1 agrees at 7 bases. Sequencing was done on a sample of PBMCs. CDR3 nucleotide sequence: TGTGCCAGCAGCCCCGGACAGGTGAACTCCTACGAGCAGTACTTC. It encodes CASSPGQVNSYEQYF. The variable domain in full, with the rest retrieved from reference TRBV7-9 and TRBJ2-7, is DTGVSQNPRHKITKRGQNVTFRCDPISEHNRLYWYRQTLGQGPEFLTYFQNEAQLEKSRLLSDRFSAERPKGSFSTLEIQRTEQGDSAMYLCASSPGQVNSYEQYFGPGTRLTVT.